Listed here are 32 T cell receptor beta chains from one sample, sequenced in a study of blood T cell repertoires in COVID-19. Some clones are missing from TCRdb's copy, which holds only in-frame ones; the method was immunoSEQ multiplex PCR. Seen here are about 24,000 clones, roughly 82% observed once, and the top ten hold about 30%. Sequenced: peripheral blood. The source of these receptors is a human donor with active COVID-19. The donor label of this sample is uncertain.

This clone is a singleton in its sample. The V gene is TRBV11-3, the J gene TRBJ1-6; D remains ambiguous. The CDR3 is made up of 15 amino acids. The germline V gene encodes CDR1 SGHNT and CDR2 YENEEA. V was clipped by 6 bases and J by 0 bases, with 9 bases between them. In DNA, the CDR3 is TGTGCCAGCAGTCGTTCCAGCTCCTATAATTCACCCCTCCACTTT. Protein sequence: CASSRSSSYNSPLHF. The variable domain in full, completed from reference TRBV11-3 and TRBJ1-6, reads EAGVVQSPRYKIIEKKQPVAFWCNPISGHNTLYWYLQNLGQGPELLIRYENEEAVDDSQLPKDRFSAERLKGVDSTLKIQPAELGDSAVYLCASSRSSSYNSPLHFGNGTRLTVT.

The J gene is TRBJ2-3, the V gene TRBV9; D possibly corresponds to TRBD2 (5 bases). V shed 0 bases and J shed 4 bases, with 6 bases lying between them. The CDR3 consists of 13 residues. Germline V lookup: CDR1 SGDLS, CDR2 YYNGEE. The CDR3 region has the DNA TGTGCCAGCAGCGTAGTCGGGGCAGATACGCAGTATTTT. Protein sequence: CASSVVGADTQYF.

The chain recombines TRBV5-1 with TRBJ2-3; 8 bases line up with TRBD1. The CDR3 sequence is 17 residues long. The trim removed 0 bases at V and 0 bases at J, leaving 6 bases unmatched. Germline V lookup: CDR1 SGHRS, CDR2 YFSETQ. The CDR3 spells CASSLEPGQGSTDTQYF. DNA for the CDR3: TGCGCCAGCAGCTTGGAACCCGGACAGGGAAGCACAGATACGCAGTATTTT.

The chain recombines TRBV15 with TRBJ2-3, with 9 bases matching TRBD2. V was clipped by 0 bases and J by 11 bases; unmatched bases: 12. Looked up from germline, CDR1 is LNHNV and CDR2 is YYDKDF (reference sequence). This CDR3 has 16 residues. The CDR3 protein is CATSRDRASGASEQYF. Here the CDR3 DNA reads TGTGCCACCAGCAGAGATCGGGCTAGCGGGGCTTCGGAGCAGTATTTT.

This clone was found once. The chain is built from TRBV3-1 (or the pseudogene TRBV3-2) and TRBJ2-7; TRBD2 aligns across 11 bases. The CDR3 runs 16 residues. The ends lost 0 bases at V and 5 bases at J; junction bases unmatched: 6. Germline CDR1 is LGHDT and CDR2 is YNNKEL (reference sequence). This chain's CDR3 is CASSQDLLAGGNEQYF. CDR3 nucleotides: TGTGCCAGCAGCCAAGATCTCCTAGCGGGGGGTAACGAGCAGTACTTC.

The chain carries TRBV6-1 and TRBJ1-3; D perhaps matches TRBD1 (6 bases). Per germline, CDR1 MNHNS and CDR2 SASEGT. Trimming took off 4 bases at V and 1 base at J, with 14 bases between the two ends. This CDR3 region has 16 residues. DNA for the CDR3: TGTGCCAGCAGTGGGTGGGGCAGGGGTTCTGGAAACACCATATATTTT. The encoded protein is CASSGWGRGSGNTIYF.

This clone was detected only once. The chain uses TRBV11-2 and TRBJ2-3; TRBD2 aligns across 7 bases. CDR3 length: 15 amino acids. Trimming took 5 bases from V and 1 from J; bases not matched to a gene: 6. From germline, CDR1 is SGHAT and CDR2 FQNNGV. CDR3 sequence: CASSRFLAGTDTQYF. The CDR3 coding sequence is TGTGCCAGCAGCCGCTTTCTAGCGGGCACAGATACGCAGTATTTT.

This clone appeared once. The J gene is TRBJ1-2, the V gene TRBV2, with 9 bases that match TRBD1. Germline CDR1 SNHLY, CDR2 FYNNEI. Trimming cost V 2 bases and J 3 bases; bases outside gene matches: 1. This CDR3 spans 14 amino acids. CDR3 sequence: CASSETGGHYGYTF. The DNA of the CDR3 is TGTGCCAGCAGTGAAACAGGGGGCCACTATGGCTACACCTTC.

The V and J genes are TRBV28 and TRBJ2-5; 7 bases agree with TRBD2. The V gene's germline CDR1 is MDHEN and CDR2 SYDVKM. Trimming removed 6 bases from V and 1 base from J; junction bases left unmatched: 5. The CDR3 has 14 residues. The CDR3 loop reads CASRASGFQETQYF. The CDR3 coding sequence is TGTGCCAGCAGGGCTAGCGGCTTCCAAGAGACCCAGTACTTC.

J is TRBJ2-3 and V is TRBV15; the match to TRBD2 covers 7 bases. Germline loops: CDR1 LNHNV, CDR2 YYDKDF (reference sequence). The CDR3 extends over 15 amino acids. The junction had 7 bases not matched to a gene; V was cut back by 5 bases and J by 2 bases. The CDR3 region has the DNA TGTGCCACCAGCGACCCGGGACTAACCACAGATACGCAGTATTTT. Its translation: CATSDPGLTTDTQYF.

The table lists this clone with a few counts. The chain carries TRBV28 and TRBJ1-3, with D possibly matching TRBD1 (6 bases). This CDR3 contains 15 residues. With 6 bases removed from V and 3 bases from J, the gap between germline ends came to 15 bases. The germline CDR1 and CDR2 sequences are MDHEN and SYDVKM. The CDR3 reads CASSGLGADGNTIYF. Written as DNA, the CDR3 is TGTGCCAGCAGCGGACTGGGGGCGGATGGAAACACCATATATTTT.

In its sample, this clone was seen once. The chain is built from TRBV6-4 and TRBJ2-5; 7 bases are shared with TRBD2. V shed 7 bases, J shed 1 base, and the junction held 15 bases outside the gene matches. CDR1 and CDR2 from the germline V gene are MRHNA and SNTAGT. The CDR3 runs to 17 residues. CDR3 protein: CASIPSWREWSQETQYF. CDR3 nucleotides: TGTGCCAGCATTCCCTCGTGGCGGGAGTGGTCCCAAGAGACCCAGTACTTC.

The V gene is TRBV3-1 (or the pseudogene TRBV3-2), the J gene TRBJ2-1, with 12 bases identical to TRBD2. Unmatched junction bases numbered 6, after V lost 5 bases and J lost 4 bases. Germline lookup yields CDR1 LGHDT and CDR2 YNNKEL (reference sequence). The CDR3 is 16 residues long. The CDR3 sequence: CASSKTSGRSYNEQFF. DNA for the CDR3: TGTGCCAGCAGCAAAACTAGCGGGAGGTCTTACAATGAGCAGTTCTTC.

The chain recombines TRBV7-9 with TRBJ2-7, with 9 bases lining up with TRBD1. This CDR3 is 14 amino acids long. Trimming at V came to 5 bases and at J to 3 bases, leaving 5 bases not matched to a gene. Looked up from germline, CDR1 is SEHNR and CDR2 is FQNEAQ (reference sequence). In DNA, the CDR3 is TGTGCCAGCAGCCACCGGGACAGGGTCTACGAGCAGTACTTC. This translates into CASSHRDRVYEQYF.

This clone was recorded once. The chain has TRBV6-5 and TRBJ2-7; 9 bases line up with TRBD1. V shed 2 bases, J shed 2 bases, and the junction held 4 bases outside the gene matches. Germline-derived CDR1 and CDR2 are MNHEY and SVGAGI. The CDR3 totals 15 residues. In DNA, the CDR3 is TGTGCCAGCAGTTACGCGGGGACAGGGCCCTACGAGCAGTACTTC. The encoded protein is CASSYAGTGPYEQYF.

The J gene is TRBJ2-3, the V gene TRBV10-3; 9 bases agree with TRBD2. Germline V gene lookup returns CDR1 ENHRY and CDR2 SYGVKD. After removal of 11 bases from V and 9 bases from J, the junction contained 15 bases not matched to a gene. The length of the CDR3 is 14 residues. The CDR3 loop reads CALSPTAGGDTQYF. DNA for the CDR3: TGTGCCCTCTCCCCCACAGCGGGAGGAGACACGCAGTATTTT.

This chain joins TRBV7-2 and TRBJ1-5; D is ambiguous. V was cut by 1 base and J by 2 bases, with 6 bases left in between. Germline V gene sequence: CDR1 SGHTA, CDR2 FQGNSA. The CDR3 has 14 amino acids. CDR3: CASSLDLGNQPQHF. For the CDR3, the DNA is TGTGCCAGCAGCTTAGACTTGGGCAATCAGCCCCAGCATTTT.

This clone came up once. This chain links TRBV6-1 with TRBJ2-3, with D possibly matching TRBD2 (5 bases). The CDR3 is 14 residues long. Between the trimmed V and J ends, which lost 3 bases and 2 bases, there was a span of 9 bases. CDR1 and CDR2 from the germline V gene are MNHNS and SASEGT. This CDR3 reads CASSEILDTDTQYF. CDR3 DNA: TGTGCCAGCAGTGAGATACTAGACACAGATACGCAGTATTTT.

The CDR3 spells CASSLSRGETQYF. The DNA for the CDR3 is TGTGCCAGCAGCTTATCTCGAGGGGAGACCCAGTACTTC. J is TRBJ2-5 and V is TRBV7-2; tentative D call: TRBD2 (5 bases). The V gene lost 2 bases and the J gene lost 5 bases, with 9 bases spanning the gap. The CDR3 length is 13 residues. Germline loops: CDR1 SGHTA, CDR2 FQGNSA.

This clone was counted between two and nine times. The chain couples TRBV5-5 to TRBJ1-1, with D possibly being TRBD1 (5 bases). V lost 4 bases, J lost 9 bases, and 16 bases lay in between. This CDR3 is built from 13 residues. Germline V lookup: CDR1 SGHKS, CDR2 YYEKEE (reference sequence). The CDR3 loop is CASSKQVQDQAFF. The CDR3 DNA sequence: TGTGCCAGCAGCAAGCAAGTACAGGACCAAGCTTTCTTT.

V usage is TRBV7-3 and J usage is TRBJ2-2, with D perhaps TRBD2 (5 bases). The CDR3 is 12 residues long. CDR1 is SGHTA and CDR2 is FQGTGA in the germline V gene. V lost 4 bases and J 6 bases, leaving 6 bases between the germline ends. The CDR3 coding sequence is TGTGCCAGCAGCTCGGACTCCGGGGAGCTGTTTTTT. This codes for CASSSDSGELFF.

The chain combines TRBV19 with TRBJ2-7; 10 bases agree with TRBD1. Per the germline V gene, CDR1 is LNHDA and CDR2 is SQIVND (reference sequence). Unmatched junction bases numbered 1, after V lost 3 bases and J lost 2 bases. This CDR3 spans 14 amino acids. As DNA, the CDR3 is TGTGCCAGTAGTATGGACAGGGGGGCCTACGAGCAGTACTTC. Protein product: CASSMDRGAYEQYF.

V and J are TRBV7-8 and TRBJ2-2; D perhaps matches TRBD2 (6 bases). Germline-derived CDR1 and CDR2 are SGHVS and FQNEAQ. CDR3 length equals 16 residues. V lost 0 bases and J lost 0, with 8 bases in between. DNA for the CDR3: TGTGCCAGCAGCTTAGCGGCGGGGACGAACACCGGGGAGCTGTTTTTT. This codes for CASSLAAGTNTGELFF.

The V gene is TRBV2, the J gene TRBJ2-2; the D gene is possibly TRBD1 (5 bases). Between the trimmed V and J ends, which lost 10 bases and 6 bases, there was a span of 15 bases. The CDR3 is made up of 13 amino acids. CDR1 is SNHLY and CDR2 is FYNNEI in the germline V gene. CDR3 protein: CATLETESGELFF. In nucleotides, the CDR3 is TGTGCCACCCTTGAGACAGAATCCGGGGAGCTGTTTTTT.

This chain links TRBV30 with TRBJ1-6, with D unclear. The CDR3 sequence is 13 residues long. V shed 3 bases and J shed 7 bases, with 10 bases lying between them. Per the germline V gene, CDR1 is GTSNPN and CDR2 is SVGIG (reference sequence). The CDR3 protein is CAWRQYSNSPLHF. CDR3 nucleotide sequence: TGTGCCTGGAGACAGTATTCCAATTCACCCCTCCACTTT.

V gene TRBV10-3 combines with J gene TRBJ2-1; possible D gene TRBD2, 7 bases. The V gene's germline CDR1 is ENHRY and CDR2 SYGVKD. V lost 7 bases and J lost 2, with 24 bases in between. The CDR3 extends over 18 amino acids. The CDR3 coding sequence is TGTGCCATCATATTTACCGGGGGGCCTCCCCAAACCTACAATGAGCAGTTCTTC. Translated: CAIIFTGGPPQTYNEQFF.

The V and J genes are TRBV12-3 or TRBV12-4 and TRBJ2-1, with D perhaps TRBD2 (5 bases). The V and J ends lost 2 bases and 4 bases respectively, with 6 bases between them. The CDR3 sequence is 13 residues long. The CDR3 DNA reads as TGTGCCAGCAGTTTAAGCGGTTACAATGAGCAGTTCTTC. Protein: CASSLSGYNEQFF.

CDR3 loop: CASRHTGLAGLNGGGETQYF. The CDR3 region has the DNA TGTGCCAGCAGGCACACGGGACTAGCGGGACTAAACGGAGGTGGGGAGACCCAGTACTTC. The chain is built from TRBV7-8 and TRBJ2-5; 13 bases line up with TRBD2. Unmatched junction bases numbered 21, after V lost 6 bases and J lost 5 bases. This CDR3 spans 20 amino acids. Per the germline V gene, CDR1 is SGHVS and CDR2 is FQNEAQ.

The chain joins TRBV11-3 to TRBJ1-3; 8 bases align to TRBD1. With V trimmed by 5 bases and J by 7 bases, 7 bases remained unmatched. The CDR3 spans 14 residues. In germline, CDR1 is SGHNT, CDR2 YENEEA. CDR3 sequence: CASSTRTGWNTIYF. The CDR3 bases are TGTGCCAGCAGCACCCGGACAGGGTGGAACACCATATATTTT.

This clone was detected a few times. The V gene is TRBV20-1, the J gene TRBJ2-7, with D possibly being TRBD1 (5 bases). CDR1 and CDR2 (germline): DFQATT, SNEGSKA (reference sequence). The CDR3 spans 11 residues. Trimming cost V 3 bases and J 6 bases, with 9 bases left between them. CDR3 bases: TGCAGTGCTAGGTCAGGGTTCGAGCAGTACTTC. Translating it yields CSARSGFEQYF.

This rearrangement joins TRBV27 to TRBJ2-7; 13 bases fit TRBD2. The V segment lost 2 bases and the J segment 1 base; nucleotides outside the gene matches: 20. The CDR3 runs to 22 residues. CDR1 and CDR2 from the germline V gene are MNHEY and SMNVEV (reference sequence). CDR3: CASSLPDRLRTSGRGASYEQYF. The CDR3 bases are TGTGCCAGCAGTTTACCGGACAGATTGAGGACTAGCGGGAGAGGGGCGTCCTACGAGCAGTACTTC.

The rearrangement joins TRBV5-6 to TRBJ1-5; 7 bases are a match to TRBD1. The CDR3 is 15 amino acids. V dropped 0 bases and J dropped 7; count of bases not matched to a gene: 7. Germline V gene lookup returns CDR1 SGHDT and CDR2 YYEEEE. The CDR3 spells CASSLAGGGVQPQHF. In DNA form, the CDR3 reads TGTGCCAGCAGCTTGGCCGGAGGGGGCGTCCAGCCCCAGCATTTT.